This is a list of T cell receptor beta chains from one sample in a study of lymphopenia after photon versus proton radiotherapy. The data were produced by immunoSEQ multiplex PCR, yet TCRdb's version contains in-frame clones alone and is incomplete. This repertoire shows about 62,000 clones, 75% to 90% found once; its top ten account for about 13%. This specimen was peripheral blood, taken from a patient treated with proton-based radiotherapy. These receptors all stem from an elderly man with esophageal cancer. The CDR3 runs from the conserved cysteine through the conserved F or W. Fields, in order: J gene, D gene, clone size, V gene, CDR3 protein, CDR3 DNA. The D gene is left open where the match is weak. Some rows mark clone size as missing; the rest say once, few, many or name a class of expanded clone.

TRBJ1-3 TRBD1 - TRBV4-3 CASSQVWDRGDTIYF TGCGCCAGCAGCCAAGTTTGGGACAGGGGGGACACCATATATTTT
TRBJ1-3 - - TRBV29-1 CSVDQWDTIYF TGCAGCGTTGACCAATGGGACACCATATATTTT
TRBJ2-2 TRBD1 - TRBV5-1 CASSFFGQANTGELFF TGCGCCAGCAGCTTCTTCGGACAGGCGAACACCGGGGAGCTGTTTTTT
TRBJ1-4 TRBD1 - TRBV6-5 CASSRTGSNEKLFF TGTGCCAGCAGCAGGACAGGGAGTAATGAAAAACTGTTTTTT
TRBJ2-1 - - TRBV11-2 CASSLFGGVYNEQFF TGTGCCAGCAGCTTATTTGGGGGCGTTTACAATGAGCAGTTCTTC
TRBJ2-1 - few TRBV4-3 CASSQALSSYNEQFF TGCGCCAGCAGCCAAGCGTTAAGCTCCTACAATGAGCAGTTCTTC
TRBJ2-1 - - TRBV5-4 CASSFTGLTPNNEQFF TGTGCCAGCAGCTTTACGGGACTGACCCCTAACAATGAGCAGTTCTTC
TRBJ2-3 TRBD1 - TRBV9 CASSATGQGAPDTQYF TGTGCCAGCAGCGCGACCGGACAGGGGGCGCCAGATACGCAGTATTTT
TRBJ1-3 - - TRBV10-3 CAISDEGRSGNTIYF TGTGCCATCAGTGATGAAGGGAGATCTGGAAACACCATATATTTT
TRBJ1-1 - - TRBV14 CASSQAMVGAAFF TGTGCCAGCAGCCAAGCTATGGTCGGGGCAGCTTTCTTT
TRBJ1-1 - - TRBV10-2 CASSEPVGEEAFF TGCGCCAGCAGTGAGCCTGTGGGGGAAGAAGCTTTCTTT
TRBJ1-4 - - TRBV19 CASMSFGGAEEKLFF TGTGCCAGTATGAGTTTCGGGGGCGCAGAAGAAAAACTGTTTTTT
TRBJ2-3 TRBD2 - TRBV5-1 CASSLGTSVGDTQYF TGCGCCAGCAGCTTGGGGACTAGCGTAGGGGATACGCAGTATTTT
TRBJ1-5 - few TRBV6-5 CASRPTRISNQPQHF TGTGCCAGCAGACCCACTAGGATTAGCAATCAGCCCCAGCATTTT
TRBJ2-5 TRBD1 - TRBV9 CASSVGDRGRQETQYF TGTGCCAGCAGCGTGGGTGACAGGGGGCGACAAGAGACCCAGTACTTC
TRBJ1-2 - - TRBV19 CASSIGTYYGYTF TGTGCCAGTAGTATCGGGACATACTATGGCTACACCTTC
TRBJ1-2 - - TRBV23-1 CASSQSCRFCGYTF TGCGCCAGCAGTCAATCTTGCAGGTTCTGTGGCTACACCTTC
TRBJ1-5 - once TRBV9 CASSGSPNQPQHF TGTGCCAGCAGCGGGAGTCCCAATCAGCCCCAGCATTTT
TRBJ1-3 - - TRBV5-1 CASSRGVDSGNTIYF TGCGCCAGCAGCCGCGGAGTAGATTCTGGAAACACCATATATTTT
TRBJ2-1 - - TRBV5-4 CASSPPGGPPFF TGTGCCAGCAGCCCTCCTGGGGGCCCCCCGTTCTTC
TRBJ2-1 - - TRBV7-2 CASSPAGYNEQFF TGTGCCAGCAGCCCCGCTGGATACAATGAGCAGTTCTTC
TRBJ2-7 - few TRBV10-3 CAISGQGAYEQYF TGTGCCATCAGTGGCCAGGGAGCTTACGAGCAGTACTTC
TRBJ1-1 - - TRBV30 CAWSSGVNTEAFF TGTGCCTGGAGTTCCGGAGTTAACACTGAAGCTTTCTTT
TRBJ2-2 - - TRBV2 CASTLQGGTNTGELFF TGTGCCAGCACTTTACAGGGGGGGACGAACACCGGGGAGCTGTTTTTT
TRBJ1-2 - - TRBV4-3 CASSQGRVRSNYTF TGCGCCAGCAGCCAAGGCAGGGTCAGGAGTAACTACACCTTC
TRBJ2-1 TRBD2 - TRBV13 CASSLEPGLAAYNEQFF TGTGCCAGCAGCTTAGAACCGGGACTAGCGGCGTACAATGAGCAGTTCTTC
TRBJ1-5 TRBD1 - TRBV10-3 CAIRAWTGTRNQPQHF TGTGCCATCAGGGCTTGGACAGGGACGCGCAATCAGCCCCAGCATTTT
TRBJ1-4 TRBD1 - TRBV19 CASSPAGGEKLFF TGTGCCAGTAGTCCGGCAGGGGGCGAAAAACTGTTTTTT
TRBJ2-3 - once TRBV6-4 CANSTDESTDTQYF TGTGCCAACTCGACAGACGAGAGCACAGATACGCAGTATTTT
TRBJ2-5 TRBD1 - TRBV15 CATSFGQGVWETQYF TGTGCCACCAGCTTTGGACAGGGGGTTTGGGAGACCCAGTACTTC
TRBJ1-2 - - TRBV7-9 CASSLGGNNYGYTF TGTGCCAGCAGCTTAGGGGGGAATAACTATGGCTACACCTTC
TRBJ2-3 - - TRBV6-4 CASSVDRGDTQYF TGTGCCAGCAGTGTCGACCGCGGGGATACGCAGTATTTT
TRBJ2-1 TRBD2 - TRBV7-2 CASSSTGLAGILHEQFF TGTGCCAGCAGCTCGACGGGACTAGCGGGGATACTCCATGAGCAGTTCTTC
TRBJ2-1 - - TRBV1 CTSSQNRAGGLARNEQFF TGCACCAGCAGCCAAAACAGGGCGGGGGGCCTGGCCCGCAATGAGCAGTTCTTC
TRBJ2-7 TRBD2 - TRBV7-2 CASSFGGGALVAYEQYF TGTGCCAGCAGCTTTGGCGGGGGGGCTTTAGTTGCGTACGAGCAGTACTTC
TRBJ1-4 - - TRBV6-5 CASSYNRQGSKLFF TGTGCCAGCAGTTACAACCGCCAGGGGAGTAAACTGTTTTTT
TRBJ2-7 TRBD2 - TRBV27 CATGGPYEQYF TGTGCCACGGGGGGGCCCTACGAGCAGTACTTC
TRBJ2-3 - - TRBV9 CASSPSGTSTDTQYF TGTGCCAGCAGCCCCTCCGGGACTAGCACAGATACGCAGTATTTT
TRBJ1-1 - - TRBV5-1 CASSRSRGSPNTEAFF TGCGCCAGCAGCCGGAGCCGGGGCTCCCCGAACACTGAAGCTTTCTTT
TRBJ2-3 - - TRBV7-2 CASSLVEASTDTQYF TGTGCCAGCAGCTTAGTGGAGGCTAGCACAGATACGCAGTATTTT
TRBJ2-5 - few TRBV5-1 CASSPGSTQETQYF TGCGCCAGCAGCCCGGGGAGTACGCAAGAGACCCAGTACTTC
TRBJ2-2 - - TRBV7-2 CASSLVGWIAGELFF TGTGCCAGCAGCTTAGTGGGGTGGATTGCCGGGGAGCTGTTTTTT
TRBJ2-3 - - TRBV5-1 CASSLAPGADTQYF TGCGCCAGCAGCTTGGCGCCGGGGGCAGATACGCAGTATTTT
TRBJ2-3 TRBD2 - TRBV19 CASSRALPAGSTDTQYF TGTGCCAGTAGTCGGGCTCTACCAGCGGGGAGCACAGATACGCAGTATTTT
TRBJ2-3 - - TRBV7-8 CASSRLDTQYF TGTGCCAGCAGCAGACTGGATACGCAGTATTTT
TRBJ2-7 TRBD1 - TRBV14 CASSLARTGGYEQYF TGTGCCAGCAGCCTCGCCCGGACAGGGGGTTACGAGCAGTACTTC